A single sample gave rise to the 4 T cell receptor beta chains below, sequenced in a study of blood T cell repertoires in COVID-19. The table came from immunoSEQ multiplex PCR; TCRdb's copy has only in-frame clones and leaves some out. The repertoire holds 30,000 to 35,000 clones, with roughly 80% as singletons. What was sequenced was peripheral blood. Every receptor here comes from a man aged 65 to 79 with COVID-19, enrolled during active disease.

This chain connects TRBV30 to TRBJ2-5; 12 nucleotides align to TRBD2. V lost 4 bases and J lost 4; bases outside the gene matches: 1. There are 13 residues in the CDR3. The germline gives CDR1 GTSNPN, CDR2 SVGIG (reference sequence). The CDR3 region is CAWTGLAGETQYF. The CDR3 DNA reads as TGTGCCTGGACGGGACTAGCGGGAGAGACCCAGTACTTC.

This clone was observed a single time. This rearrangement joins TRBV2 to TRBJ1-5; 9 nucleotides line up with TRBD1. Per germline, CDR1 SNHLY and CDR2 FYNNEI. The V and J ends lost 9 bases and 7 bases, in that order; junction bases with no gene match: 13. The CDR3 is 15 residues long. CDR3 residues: CARARGQGNLQPQHF. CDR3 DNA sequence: TGTGCCAGAGCAAGGGGACAGGGAAATTTGCAGCCCCAGCATTTT.

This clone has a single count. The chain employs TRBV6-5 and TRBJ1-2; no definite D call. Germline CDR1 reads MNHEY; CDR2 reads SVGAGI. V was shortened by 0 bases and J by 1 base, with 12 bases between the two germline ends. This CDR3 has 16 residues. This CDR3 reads CASSYSRRVLNYGYTF. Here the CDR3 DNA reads TGTGCCAGCAGTTACTCGCGTCGGGTTCTTAACTATGGCTACACCTTC.

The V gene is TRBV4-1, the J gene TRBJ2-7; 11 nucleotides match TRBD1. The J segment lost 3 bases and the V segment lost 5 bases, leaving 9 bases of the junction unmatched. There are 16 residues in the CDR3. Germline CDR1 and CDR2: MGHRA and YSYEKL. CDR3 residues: CASSWVTGQGVYEQYF. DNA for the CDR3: TGCGCCAGCAGCTGGGTGACGGGACAGGGGGTCTACGAGCAGTACTTC.